The clone carrying this T cell receptor beta chain was detected only a few times. Its antigen is as yet unknown. This sample is part of a study of T cell repertoires in cytomegalovirus infection. The wider study: Indicated by public TCR beta signatures were CMV infection and matching HLA type. Whole-study results and caveats: Carriers of CMV and the relevant HLA type were discriminated by public TCR beta frequency. Ex vivo, HLA-C-restricted CMV-specific TCR beta clonotypes prevailed over the rest of the response.

Trimming cost V 1 base and J 0 bases; bases outside gene matches: 4. Germline V CDR1 and CDR2: DFQATT, SNEGSKA (reference sequence). The CDR3 totals 16 residues. From the reads, TCRdb called clonotypes with MiXCR, one entry per CDR3 protein. The table shows approximately 500,000 distinct CDR3 sequences, with approximately 15% occurring only once. The chain employs TRBV20-1 and TRBJ2-2, with 8 bases identical to TRBD2. Sequenced: CD8+ T cells from PBMCs. The TCR sequence derives from a human donor in good health (CMV status not recorded). Some clones in this sample may be carry-over from other donors' samples. The chain's CDR3 is CSARVGRGTNTGELFF. The CDR3 DNA sequence: TGCAGTGCTAGAGTCGGGAGGGGCACGAACACCGGGGAGCTGTTTTTT.